The clone carrying this T cell receptor beta chain was picked up one time. A junction boundary mismatches the germline segment, possibly from a read error. CDR3 length: 15 residues. Germline values: CDR1 LGHNA, CDR2 YNFKEQ. These data come from a study of blood T cells in healthy people across ages. The second PCR ran roughly 7 to 11 cycles with a sample-barcoded 5' primer and J-beta primers. TCRdb passed the 5' RACE reads through MiXCR, listing each CDR3 protein once. This sample carries hundreds of thousands of distinct CDR3 sequences, 49% of them seen once, and the ten largest clones take around a third.

Sequencing input: blood. The chain combines TRBV4-2 with TRBJ2-7; TRBD2 agrees at 8 bases. The receptor's source is a woman aged 60-75 years in good health. DNA of the CDR3: TGTACCAGCAGCCAAGCAAGCGGGAGCTCCTACGAGCAGTACTTC. Its protein is CTSSQASGSSYEQYF.